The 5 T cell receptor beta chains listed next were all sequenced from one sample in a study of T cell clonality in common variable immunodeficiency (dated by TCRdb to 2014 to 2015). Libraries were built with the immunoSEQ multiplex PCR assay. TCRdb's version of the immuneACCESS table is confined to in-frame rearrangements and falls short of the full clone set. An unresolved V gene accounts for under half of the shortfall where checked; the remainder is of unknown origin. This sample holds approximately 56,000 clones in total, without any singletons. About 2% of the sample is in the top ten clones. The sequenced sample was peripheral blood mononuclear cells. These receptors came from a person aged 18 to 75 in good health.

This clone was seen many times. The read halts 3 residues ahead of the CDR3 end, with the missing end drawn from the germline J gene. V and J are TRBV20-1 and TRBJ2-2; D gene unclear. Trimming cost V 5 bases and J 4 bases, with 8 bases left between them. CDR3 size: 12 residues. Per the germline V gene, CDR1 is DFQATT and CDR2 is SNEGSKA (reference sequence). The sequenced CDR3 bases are TGCAGTGCTCCCGCGAGCACCGGGGAG. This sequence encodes CSAPASTGE. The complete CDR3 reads CSAPASTGELFF.

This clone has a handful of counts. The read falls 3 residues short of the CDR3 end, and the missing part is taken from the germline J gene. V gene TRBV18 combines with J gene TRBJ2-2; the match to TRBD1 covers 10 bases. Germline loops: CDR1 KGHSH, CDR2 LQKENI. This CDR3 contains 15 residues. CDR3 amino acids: CASSRGTGANEKLFF. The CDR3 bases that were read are TGTGCCAGCTCACGAGGGACAGGGGCTAATGAAAAG. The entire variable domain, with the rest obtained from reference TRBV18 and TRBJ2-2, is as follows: NAGVMQNPRHLVRRRGQEARLRCSPMKGHSHVYWYRQLPEEGLKFMVYLQKENIIDESGMPKERFSAEFPKEGPSILRIQQVVRGDSAAYFCASSRGTGANEKLFFGEGSRLTVL.

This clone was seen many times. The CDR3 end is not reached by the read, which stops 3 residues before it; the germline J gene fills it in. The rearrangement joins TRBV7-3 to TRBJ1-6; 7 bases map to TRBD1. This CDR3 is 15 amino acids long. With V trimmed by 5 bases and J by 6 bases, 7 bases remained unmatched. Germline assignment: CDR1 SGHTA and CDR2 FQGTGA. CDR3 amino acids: CASSLGAGGNSPLHF. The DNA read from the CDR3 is TGTGCCAGCAGCCTGGGAGCAGGGGGTAATTCACCC.

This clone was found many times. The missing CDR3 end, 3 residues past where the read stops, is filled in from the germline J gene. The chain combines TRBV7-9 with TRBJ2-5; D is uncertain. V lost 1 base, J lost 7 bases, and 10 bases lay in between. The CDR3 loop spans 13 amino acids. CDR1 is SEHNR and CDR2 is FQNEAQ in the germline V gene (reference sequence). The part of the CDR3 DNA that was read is TGTGCCAGCAGCTTAGGGCAACCGGGGACC. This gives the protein CASSLGQPGT. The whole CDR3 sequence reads CASSLGQPGTQYF. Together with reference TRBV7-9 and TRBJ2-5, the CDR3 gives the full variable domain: DTGVSQNPRHKITKRGQNVTFRCDPISEHNRLYWYRQTLGQGPEFLTYFQNEAQLEKSRLLSDRFSAERPKGSFSTLEIQRTEQGDSAMYLCASSLGQPGTQYFGPGTRLLVL.

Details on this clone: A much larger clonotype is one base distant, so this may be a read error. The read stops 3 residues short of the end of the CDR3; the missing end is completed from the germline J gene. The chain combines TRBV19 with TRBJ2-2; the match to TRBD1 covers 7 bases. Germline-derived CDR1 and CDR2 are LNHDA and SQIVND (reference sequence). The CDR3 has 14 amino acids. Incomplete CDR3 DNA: TGTGCCAGTAGTACCGGACAGGTGTATGAAAAG. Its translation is CASSTGQVYEK. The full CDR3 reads CASSTGQVYEKLFF.